Each of the 29 T cell receptor beta chains below was sequenced from the same sample in a study of Graves' ophthalmopathy and Graves' hyperthyroidism. Scientists amplified the TCR beta CDR3 regions from RNA transcripts. Second-round multiplex PCR came after a first-round RT-PCR that employed HTBI primers. TCRdb re-called the multiplex PCR reads with MiXCR, one entry per CDR3 protein. The data hold almost 750,000 distinct CDR3 sequences, with roughly two fifths observed a single time. Material: peripheral blood. These TCRs come from an adult man with Graves' ophthalmopathy.

On this clonotype: A much larger clone differs by one base, so this may be a read error. The CDR3 DNA sequence: TGTGCCAGCAGCGCCACGGAGGGAGTACTAGGAGACTATGGCTACACCTTC. Residues: CASSATEGVLGDYGYTF. The chain combines TRBV2 with TRBJ1-2; no firm D call. There are 17 residues in the CDR3. Trimming shortened V by 6 bases and J by 3 bases, and 23 bases separated the two germline ends. Germline-derived CDR1 and CDR2 are SNHLY and FYNNEI. The full variable domain, rest sourced from reference TRBV2 and TRBJ1-2, is EPEVTQTPSHQVTQMGQEVILRCVPISNHLYFYWYRQILGQKVEFLVSFYNNEISEKSEIFDDQFSVERPDGSNFTLKIRSTKLEDSAMYFCASSATEGVLGDYGYTFGSGTRLTVV.

With respect to this clonotype: The CDR3 end shows no conserved phenylalanine or tryptophan, and so a read error is likely. This chain connects TRBV5-5 to TRBJ2-7; D might be TRBD2 (5 bases). This CDR3 spans 15 amino acids. The ends were cut back, 0 bases at V and 3 bases at J, with 13 bases in the middle. Looked up from germline, CDR1 is SGHKS and CDR2 is YYEKEE (reference sequence). CDR3 in amino acids: CASSLDVSDNYEQYL. In DNA form, the CDR3 reads TGTGCCAGCAGCTTGGATGTTAGCGACAACTACGAGCAGTACCTC.

There are a few counts of this clonotype. The J gene is TRBJ1-5, the V gene TRBV6-4; no reliable D call. In germline, CDR1 is MRHNA, CDR2 SNTAGT. V lost 6 bases to trimming and J lost 0 bases, with 12 bases between them. There are 15 residues in the CDR3. The CDR3 coding sequence is TGTGCCAGCAGCGGACTCGTGTCTAGCAATCAGCCCCAGCATTTT. This gives the protein CASSGLVSSNQPQHF.

As regards this clonotype: Being one base from a much bigger clone, this may be a read error. The chain couples TRBV20-1 to TRBJ2-7; D may be TRBD2 (5 bases). The germline V gene has CDR1 DFQATT and CDR2 SNEGSKA (reference sequence). V lost 4 bases and J 2 bases, leaving 12 bases between the germline ends. The CDR3 length is 13 residues. The CDR3 nucleotides are TGCAGTGCTACCACCGGGAATGCCTACGAGCAGTACTTC. It encodes CSATTGNAYEQYF.

The chain is built from TRBV10-3 and TRBJ2-7; D uncertain. V shed 3 bases and J shed 2 bases, with 14 bases lying between them. Germline CDR1 ENHRY, CDR2 SYGVKD. This CDR3 spans 15 amino acids. The CDR3 region has the DNA TGTGCCATCAGTGACCAACGTAAATCAACCTACGAGCAGTACTTC. Translated, it gives CAISDQRKSTYEQYF.

V gene TRBV2 combines with J gene TRBJ1-1; 7 bases map to TRBD1. The CDR3 is 13 residues long. V lost 6 bases and J lost 4; bases outside the gene matches: 5. CDR1 and CDR2 from the germline V gene are SNHLY and FYNNEI. The CDR3 loop is CASRTGRVTEAFF. The CDR3, as DNA: TGTGCCAGCAGGACAGGGAGGGTCACTGAAGCTTTCTTT.

This clonotype appeared a few times. This rearrangement joins TRBV6-5 to TRBJ2-7; tentative D call: TRBD2 (6 bases). Germline V gene data show CDR1 as MNHEY and CDR2 as SVGAGI. The CDR3 covers 15 residues. With 2 bases removed from V and 2 bases from J, the gap between germline ends came to 13 bases. This CDR3 is CASSYGLGGAYEQYF. The CDR3 coding sequence is TGTGCCAGCAGTTACGGACTTGGCGGGGCCTACGAGCAGTACTTC.

This CDR3 is CSVLGTGRVDGYTF. The CDR3 coding sequence is TGCAGCGTTCTGGGAACAGGGAGGGTCGACGGCTACACCTTC. The V and J genes are TRBV29-1 and TRBJ1-2, with D perhaps TRBD1 (6 bases). V was clipped by 5 bases and J by 8 bases, with 21 bases between them. The germline CDR1 and CDR2 sequences are SQVTM and ANQGSEA. This CDR3 is 14 amino acids long.

About this clonotype itself: The conserved phenylalanine or tryptophan normally closing the CDR3 is absent here, so this likely arose from a read error. The CDR3 nucleotides are TGTGCCAGCAGCCCCGGTGGGGCGCGGGCAGATACGCAGTATGTT. This sequence encodes CASSPGGARADTQYV. The chain couples TRBV7-2 to TRBJ2-3; D may match TRBD1 or TRBD2 (5 bases each). The CDR3 contains 15 residues. V gave up 5 bases and J gave up 4 bases, with 16 bases separating them. The V gene's germline CDR1 is SGHTA and CDR2 FQGNSA.

The chain is built from TRBV20-1 and TRBJ1-2; D is possibly TRBD1 (5 bases). This CDR3 spans 11 amino acids. The V end lost 8 bases, the J end lost 6 bases, and 13 bases lay between the germline ends. Germline-derived CDR1 and CDR2 are DFQATT and SNEGSKA (reference sequence). CDR3 sequence: CSTGSRDGYTF. Written as DNA, the CDR3 is TGCAGTACTGGATCCAGGGATGGCTACACCTTC.

This clonotype was seen many times. This chain connects TRBV12-3 or TRBV12-4 to TRBJ1-1, with a possible D match to TRBD1 (5 bases). The CDR3 runs 13 residues. V lost 5 bases to trimming and J lost 9 bases, with 16 bases between them. The DNA for the CDR3 is TGTGCCAGCAGTCCCTACGGGGGGAGAAAAGCTTTCTTT. Translated, it gives CASSPYGGRKAFF.

The chain couples TRBV29-1 to TRBJ1-1, with D tentatively TRBD1 (5 bases). The CDR3 extends over 13 amino acids. V was cut by 4 bases and J by 0 bases, with 9 bases left in between. Germline assignment: CDR1 SQVTM and CDR2 ANQGSEA. CDR3 loop: CSVARGLNTEAFF. DNA of the CDR3: TGCAGCGTTGCCCGGGGACTGAACACTGAAGCTTTCTTT.

Ten or more counts support this clonotype. The chain joins TRBV7-9 to TRBJ2-2; maybe TRBD1 (6 bases). Looked up from germline, CDR1 is SEHNR and CDR2 is FQNEAQ (reference sequence). The CDR3 has 13 amino acids. Trimming stripped 8 bases from V and 3 bases from J, with 10 bases between. Here the CDR3 DNA reads TGTGCCAGCGTACAGGGCGACACCGGGGAGCTGTTTTTT. Amino acids: CASVQGDTGELFF.

This clonotype came up many times. The chain combines TRBV9 with TRBJ1-6; unclear D gene. V was shortened by 4 bases and J by 9 bases, with 14 bases between the two germline ends. CDR1 and CDR2 (germline): SGDLS, YYNGEE. This CDR3 contains 14 residues. The CDR3 region is CASSQDMSSSPLHF. The DNA for the CDR3 is TGTGCCAGCAGCCAAGATATGAGTTCTTCACCCCTCCACTTT.

V is TRBV2 and J is TRBJ2-7, with 7 bases aligning to TRBD1. With V trimmed by 6 bases and J by 10 bases, 6 bases remained unmatched. The CDR3 covers 11 residues. Germline values: CDR1 SNHLY, CDR2 FYNNEI. CDR3 loop: CASRYRGDQYF. The CDR3 DNA sequence: TGTGCCAGCAGGTACAGGGGCGATCAGTACTTC.

This clonotype was detected a few times. This chain connects TRBV12-3 or TRBV12-4 to TRBJ1-1, with 7 nucleotides matching TRBD1. CDR3 length: 16 amino acids. Trimming removed 5 bases from V and 1 base from J; junction bases left unmatched: 10. DNA for the CDR3: TGTGCCAGCAGTCCTCAGGGGGGGCACAGGAACACTGAAGCTTTCTTT. Residues: CASSPQGGHRNTEAFF.

As concerns this clonotype: This may come from a read error, since a much larger clone is one base off. The chain combines TRBV24-1 with TRBJ1-5; TRBD1 matches at 7 bases. CDR1 and CDR2 (germline): KGHDR, SFDVKD. The CDR3 contains 14 residues. As DNA, the CDR3 is TGTGCCAGCAGTTCGACAGGGAACAAACAGCCCCAGCATTTT. It specifies CASSSTGNKQPQHF.

The rearrangement links TRBV12-3 or TRBV12-4 to TRBJ2-7, with 8 bases that match TRBD1. The CDR3 consists of 16 residues. V shed 8 bases, J shed 2 bases, and the junction held 14 bases outside the gene matches. CDR3 DNA sequence: TGTGCCAGCGGTTCGAACGACAGGGGCGGTACCTACGAGCAGTACTTC. Translated, it gives CASGSNDRGGTYEQYF.

At least ten counts were recorded for this clonotype. V is TRBV7-2 and J is TRBJ2-7; D is undetermined. Germline V gene lookup returns CDR1 SGHTA and CDR2 FQGNSA. The CDR3 has 14 residues. V was pared by 2 bases and J by 0 bases, with 8 bases between. The CDR3 bases are TGTGCCAGCAGCTTATCGCGGAACTCCTACGAGCAGTACTTC. It yields the protein CASSLSRNSYEQYF.

This clonotype was seen more than once but under ten times. V usage is TRBV14 and J usage is TRBJ1-2; possible D gene TRBD1, 6 bases. Trimming took off 5 bases at V and 4 bases at J, with 17 bases between the two ends. The V gene's germline CDR1 is SGHDN and CDR2 FVKESK. CDR3 size: 15 residues. CDR3 sequence: CASSSPPRGSYGYTF. In DNA, the CDR3 is TGTGCCAGCAGCTCCCCCCCCAGGGGCTCCTATGGCTACACCTTC.

This clonotype was detected ten times or more. One end of the junction fails to match germline, which may point to a read error. The rearrangement uses TRBV10-3 and TRBJ1-6; 10 bases are shared with TRBD1. Germline V gives CDR1 ENHRY, CDR2 SYGVKD. There are 15 residues in the CDR3. The CDR3 here is CASSWSGQGNSPLHF. As DNA, the CDR3 is TGTGCCAGCAGTTGGTCGGGACAGGGGAATTCACCCCTCCACTTT.

The J gene is TRBJ1-1, the V gene TRBV25-1; maybe TRBD1 (5 bases). Germline V gives CDR1 MGHDK, CDR2 SYGVNS. V was cut by 6 bases and J by 0 bases, with 17 bases left in between. The CDR3 loop spans 16 amino acids. CDR3 amino acids: CASSREGTAMNTEAFF. CDR3 coding DNA: TGTGCCAGCAGCCGAGAAGGGACGGCGATGAACACTGAAGCTTTCTTT.

The V and J genes are TRBV5-1 and TRBJ2-7; TRBD1 aligns across 9 bases. The CDR3 covers 13 residues. The V gene end was trimmed by 7 bases and the J gene end by 7 bases; junction bases not matched to a gene: 9. CDR1 and CDR2 from the germline V gene are SGHRS and YFSETQ. The CDR3 sequence: CASGAQGAREQYF. CDR3 in DNA: TGCGCCAGCGGAGCACAGGGGGCGCGGGAGCAGTACTTC.

Remarks on this clonotype: This may be a read error, as it is one base from a much larger clone. This chain connects TRBV5-1 to TRBJ1-2, with D maybe TRBD1 (6 bases). This CDR3 region has 13 residues. The germline V gene has CDR1 SGHRS and CDR2 YFSETQ. The DNA for the CDR3 is TGCGCCGGCAGGGGCGACAGCCTGGCAGGCTACACCTTC. Protein product: CAGRGDSLAGYTF.

The rearrangement uses TRBV10-3 and TRBJ1-1, with D possibly being TRBD1 (5 bases). The CDR3 length is 13 residues. Germline V gene lookup returns CDR1 ENHRY and CDR2 SYGVKD. V lost 10 bases to trimming and J lost 3 bases, with 15 bases between them. The CDR3 spells CASRPGVDTEAFF. CDR3 bases: TGTGCCAGCAGGCCGGGGGTGGACACTGAAGCTTTCTTT.

This clonotype was detected ten times or more. The chain joins TRBV7-2 to TRBJ2-5; D assignment may be TRBD1 or TRBD2 (5 bases each). V lost 5 bases to trimming and J lost 3 bases, with 16 bases between them. The CDR3 runs 15 residues. The germline CDR1 and CDR2 sequences are SGHTA and FQGNSA. In DNA form, the CDR3 reads TGTGCCAGCAGCCCCAGAGGGGACGTAGAAGAGACCCAGTACTTC. Protein: CASSPRGDVEETQYF.

On this clonotype: Germline and junction disagree at one end, which may indicate a read error. The chain employs TRBV25-1 and TRBJ2-5, with 7 nucleotides matching TRBD1. CDR1 MGHDK and CDR2 SYGVNS come from the germline V gene. The CDR3 loop spans 19 amino acids. The CDR3 DNA follows: TGTGCCAGCAGTGAATCAGGAGACAGGGAAGTACCGTACCAAGAGACCCTGTACTTC. It codes for CASSESGDREVPYQETLYF.

The V call is TRBV7-9, the J call TRBJ1-5, with a tentative D call TRBD1 (5 bases). CDR3 size: 15 residues. Deletions cut 3 bases from V and 2 bases from J, with 11 bases between. CDR1 is SEHNR and CDR2 is FQNEAQ in the germline V gene (reference sequence). CDR3 bases: TGTGCCAGCAGCTTGAGGTGGGGGGGCAATCAGCCCCAGCATTTT. Translating gives CASSLRWGGNQPQHF.

Details on this clonotype: An end of the junction differs from the germline gene, which may be a read error. The V call is TRBV24-1, the J call TRBJ1-5; D uncertain. This CDR3 region has 14 residues. Germline assignment: CDR1 KGHDR and CDR2 SFDVKD. The CDR3 sequence is CASSPRRTNQPQHF. In DNA form, the CDR3 reads TGTGCCAGCAGTCCCCGGAGGACGAATCAGCCCCAGCATTTT.